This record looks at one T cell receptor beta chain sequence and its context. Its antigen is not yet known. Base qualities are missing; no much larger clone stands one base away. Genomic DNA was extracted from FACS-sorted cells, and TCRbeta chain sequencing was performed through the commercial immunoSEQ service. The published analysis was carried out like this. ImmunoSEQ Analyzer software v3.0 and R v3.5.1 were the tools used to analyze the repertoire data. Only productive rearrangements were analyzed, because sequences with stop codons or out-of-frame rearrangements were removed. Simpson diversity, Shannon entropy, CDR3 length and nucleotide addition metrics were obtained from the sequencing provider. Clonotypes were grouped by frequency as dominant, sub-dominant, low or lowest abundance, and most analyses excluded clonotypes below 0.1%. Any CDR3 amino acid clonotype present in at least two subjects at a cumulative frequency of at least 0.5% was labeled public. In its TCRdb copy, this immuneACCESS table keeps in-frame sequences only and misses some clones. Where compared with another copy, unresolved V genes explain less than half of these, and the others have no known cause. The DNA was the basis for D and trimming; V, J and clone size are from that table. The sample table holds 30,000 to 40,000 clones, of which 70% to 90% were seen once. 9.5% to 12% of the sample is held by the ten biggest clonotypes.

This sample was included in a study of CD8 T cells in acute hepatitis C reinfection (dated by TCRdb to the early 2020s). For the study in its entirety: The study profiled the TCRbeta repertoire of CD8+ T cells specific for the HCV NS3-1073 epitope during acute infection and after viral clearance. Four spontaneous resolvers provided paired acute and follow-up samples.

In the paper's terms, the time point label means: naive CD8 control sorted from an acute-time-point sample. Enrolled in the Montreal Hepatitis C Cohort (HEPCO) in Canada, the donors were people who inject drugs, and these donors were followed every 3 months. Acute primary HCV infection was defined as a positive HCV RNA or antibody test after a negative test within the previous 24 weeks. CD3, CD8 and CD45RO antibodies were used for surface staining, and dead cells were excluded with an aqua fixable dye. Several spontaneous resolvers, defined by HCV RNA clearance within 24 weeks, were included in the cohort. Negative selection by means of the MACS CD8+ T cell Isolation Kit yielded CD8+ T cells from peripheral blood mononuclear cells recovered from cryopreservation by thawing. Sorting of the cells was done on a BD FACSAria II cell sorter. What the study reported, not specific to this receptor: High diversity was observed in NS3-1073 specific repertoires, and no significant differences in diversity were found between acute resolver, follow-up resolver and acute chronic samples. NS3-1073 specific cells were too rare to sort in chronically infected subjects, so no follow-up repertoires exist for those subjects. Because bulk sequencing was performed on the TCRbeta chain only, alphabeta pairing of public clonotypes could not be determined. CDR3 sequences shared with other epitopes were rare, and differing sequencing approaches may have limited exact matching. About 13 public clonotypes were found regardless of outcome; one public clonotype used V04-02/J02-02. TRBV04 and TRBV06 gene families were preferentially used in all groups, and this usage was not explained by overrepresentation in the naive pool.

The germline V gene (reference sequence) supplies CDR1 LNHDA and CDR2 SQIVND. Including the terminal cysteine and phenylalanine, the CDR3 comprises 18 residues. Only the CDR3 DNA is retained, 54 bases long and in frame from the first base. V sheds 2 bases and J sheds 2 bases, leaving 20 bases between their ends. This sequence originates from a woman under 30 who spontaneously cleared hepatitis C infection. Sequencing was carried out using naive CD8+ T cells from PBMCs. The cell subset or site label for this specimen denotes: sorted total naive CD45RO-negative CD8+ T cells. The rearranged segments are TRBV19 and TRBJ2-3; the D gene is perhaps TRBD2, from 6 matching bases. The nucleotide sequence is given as TGTGCCAGTAGTATAATCCCGGGTCGGCGGGACCTCACAGATACGCAGTATTTT. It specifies CASSIIPGRRDLTDTQYF.